Below are 27 T cell receptor beta chains sequenced from a single sample in a study of shared clonotypes between healthy human individuals. Here immunoSEQ multiplex PCR was the method, and the copy in TCRdb shows in-frame clones only, minus some. This sample has roughly 2.6 million clones, with more than 80% found just once. The sample taken for sequencing was naive CD4+ T cells sorted from blood. The subset: CD45RA+ positively selected. These receptors all stem from a man aged 18 to 29 in good health.

This chain connects TRBV5-3 to TRBJ2-3; a weak D match, TRBD1 (5 bases). TRBV5-3 is an ORF; its function is uncertain. The CDR3 extends over 16 amino acids. V lost 5 bases, J lost 5 bases, and 21 bases lay in between. The CDR3 protein is CARRPDSLNPRDTQYF. In DNA, the CDR3 is TGTGCCAGAAGACCTGACAGTCTCAACCCCCGAGATACGCAGTATTTT.

The chain combines TRBV11-1 with TRBJ1-4; D call uncertain. In germline, CDR1 is SGHAT, CDR2 FQDESV (reference sequence). This CDR3 has 14 residues. V was clipped by 7 bases and J by 8 bases, with 17 bases between them. The DNA for the CDR3 is TGTGCCAGCACCCTGGACCGGGGTAGCGAAAAACTGTTTTTT. Protein sequence: CASTLDRGSEKLFF.

The chain recombines TRBV6-5 with TRBJ1-4; 7 bases line up with TRBD1. Trimming took 2 bases from V and 5 from J; bases not matched to a gene: 5. Germline V gene sequence: CDR1 MNHEY, CDR2 SVGAGI. This CDR3 has 15 residues. Written as DNA, the CDR3 is TGTGCCAGCAGTTACACCACAGGGGACAATGAAAAACTGTTTTTT. It codes for CASSYTTGDNEKLFF.

This clone was counted a single time. V is TRBV5-4 and J is TRBJ2-1; 14 positions match TRBD2. J lost 6 bases, V lost 5 bases, and 10 bases had no gene match. This CDR3 comprises 17 residues. Germline V gene lookup returns CDR1 SGHNT and CDR2 YYREEE (reference sequence). The CDR3 here is CASSSGTSGRGSNEQFF. The DNA of the CDR3 is TGTGCCAGCAGTTCGGGGACTAGCGGGAGAGGTAGCAATGAGCAGTTCTTC. Supplemented by reference TRBV5-4 and TRBJ2-1, the full variable domain reads ETGVTQSPTHLIKTRGQQVTLRCSSQSGHNTVSWYQQALGQGPQFIFQYYREEENGRGNFPPRFSGLQFPNYSSELNVNALELDDSALYLCASSSGTSGRGSNEQFFGPGTRLTVL.

The chain is built from TRBV19 and TRBJ2-7; 8 bases agree with TRBD1. CDR1 and CDR2 from the germline V gene are LNHDA and SQIVND (reference sequence). This CDR3 has 14 amino acids. With 5 bases clipped from V and 2 bases from J, the junction kept 5 bases outside the gene matches. Here the CDR3 DNA reads TGTGCCAGTAGTCGGGACAGGTCGGCCTACGAGCAGTACTTC. Its translation: CASSRDRSAYEQYF. The complete variable domain, with remaining parts taken from reference TRBV19 and TRBJ2-7, reads DGGITQSPKYLFRKEGQNVTLSCEQNLNHDAMYWYRQDPGQGLRLIYYSQIVNDFQKGDIAEGYSVSREKKESFPLTVTSAQKNPTAFYLCASSRDRSAYEQYFGPGTRLTVT.

This clone was seen a single time. This rearrangement joins TRBV6-1 to TRBJ2-4, with a weak D call TRBD1 (6 bases). This CDR3 has 15 residues. V was clipped by 4 bases and J by 0 bases, with 10 bases between them. CDR1 MNHNS and CDR2 SASEGT come from the germline V gene. CDR3: CASSGSDRAKNIQYF. The CDR3 DNA sequence: TGTGCCAGCAGTGGATCGGACAGAGCCAAAAACATTCAGTACTTC.

The V gene is TRBV28, the J gene TRBJ1-5; 10 bases match TRBD1. The CDR3 has 15 residues. Germline CDR1 reads MDHEN; CDR2 reads SYDVKM. V trimming: 6 bases; J trimming: 2 bases; junction bases outside the gene matches: 4. The CDR3 is CASRTGTGGNQPQHF. CDR3 in DNA: TGTGCCAGCAGAACCGGGACAGGGGGCAATCAGCCCCAGCATTTT.

V gene TRBV5-1 combines with J gene TRBJ2-3; TRBD2 aligns across 8 bases. With 8 bases clipped from V and 1 base from J, the junction kept 9 bases outside the gene matches. The CDR3 runs to 15 residues. The germline gives CDR1 SGHRS, CDR2 YFSETQ. CDR3 residues: CASGDSGDGTDTQYF. The CDR3, as DNA: TGCGCCAGTGGAGATAGCGGGGACGGCACAGATACGCAGTATTTT.

The chain links TRBV27 to TRBJ1-3; D not resolved. The length of the CDR3 is 14 residues. Trimming shortened V by 8 bases and J by 4 bases, and 15 bases separated the two germline ends. From germline, CDR1 is MNHEY and CDR2 SMNVEV (reference sequence). CDR3 DNA sequence: TGTGCCAGCTCTGGGTGGGCTACGGGAAACACCATATATTTT. Translation gives CASSGWATGNTIYF.

This chain joins TRBV18 and TRBJ2-3, with TRBD2 matching over 7 bases. V trimming: 5 bases; J trimming: 2 bases; junction bases outside the gene matches: 10. CDR3 size: 16 residues. Germline V gene sequence: CDR1 KGHSH, CDR2 LQKENI. The CDR3 DNA sequence: TGTGCCAGCTCATTGACTAGCTCCGCTACCACAGATACGCAGTATTTT. It translates to CASSLTSSATTDTQYF. Complete variable domain (other parts from reference TRBV18 and TRBJ2-3): NAGVMQNPRHLVRRRGQEARLRCSPMKGHSHVYWYRQLPEEGLKFMVYLQKENIIDESGMPKERFSAEFPKEGPSILRIQQVVRGDSAAYFCASSLTSSATTDTQYFGPGTRLTVL.

J is TRBJ2-7 and V is TRBV6-5; no definite D call. V dropped 6 bases and J dropped 5 bases, with 8 bases sitting between them. From germline, CDR1 is MNHEY and CDR2 SVGAGI. The CDR3 is 11 amino acids. Written as DNA, the CDR3 is TGTGCCAGCAGGGGTGTGGACGAGCAGTACTTC. Translated, it gives CASRGVDEQYF.

The chain recombines TRBV28 with TRBJ1-2; D is perhaps TRBD1 (5 bases). There are 14 residues in the CDR3. Germline assignment: CDR1 MDHEN and CDR2 SYDVKM. With 4 bases removed from V and 2 bases from J, the gap between germline ends came to 11 bases. The CDR3 coding sequence is TGTGCCAGCAGTTCATATACAGGCAACTATGGCTACACCTTC. It yields the protein CASSSYTGNYGYTF.

This clone is a singleton in its sample. The chain is built from TRBV4-3 and TRBJ2-1; the D gene is possibly TRBD2 (5 bases). The germline V and J ends were trimmed by 4 bases and 7 bases, with 17 bases remaining between them. From germline, CDR1 is LGHNA and CDR2 YSLEER. This CDR3 spans 15 amino acids. The CDR3 nucleotides are TGCGCCAGCAGCCCCACCACCTCACCGGGGAATGAGCAGTTCTTC. Protein: CASSPTTSPGNEQFF.

The V gene is TRBV5-1, the J gene TRBJ2-3; no clear D gene. This CDR3 spans 16 amino acids. Looked up from germline, CDR1 is SGHRS and CDR2 is YFSETQ. Trimming pared 0 bases from V and 2 bases from J, leaving 13 bases between. The CDR3 DNA sequence: TGCGCCAGCAGCTTGGAAGGGTATCGTCACACAGATACGCAGTATTTT. It encodes CASSLEGYRHTDTQYF.

This clone was observed a few times. The chain uses TRBV19 and TRBJ1-1, with D hard to call. CDR1 and CDR2 from the germline V gene are LNHDA and SQIVND (reference sequence). Trimming cost V 7 bases and J 0 bases, with 15 bases left between them. CDR3 length: 15 residues. The CDR3 DNA is TGTGCCAGTAAGTCGGCCGACAAAATGAACACTGAAGCTTTCTTT. The encoded protein is CASKSADKMNTEAFF. The full variable domain, in which reference TRBV19 and TRBJ1-1 provide the parts outside the CDR3, is DGGITQSPKYLFRKEGQNVTLSCEQNLNHDAMYWYRQDPGQGLRLIYYSQIVNDFQKGDIAEGYSVSREKKESFPLTVTSAQKNPTAFYLCASKSADKMNTEAFFGQGTRLTVV.

J is TRBJ2-2 and V is TRBV9; D is possibly TRBD2 (5 bases). There are 15 residues in the CDR3. In germline, CDR1 is SGDLS, CDR2 YYNGEE. Trimming pared 1 base from V and 4 bases from J, leaving 11 bases between. CDR3 in amino acids: CASSVLLAPTGELFF. The CDR3 DNA is TGTGCCAGCAGCGTACTGCTAGCTCCCACCGGGGAGCTGTTTTTT.

The rearrangement uses TRBV16 and TRBJ1-2; 9 bases are a match to TRBD1. The CDR3 runs to 14 residues. The junction had 6 bases not matched to a gene; V was cut back by 2 bases and J by 8 bases. Germline loops: CDR1 KGHSY, CDR2 FQNENV. The CDR3 nucleotides read TGTGCCAGCAGCCAAGCTCGGACAGGGGAGGGCTACACCTTC. Amino acid sequence: CASSQARTGEGYTF.

The chain uses TRBV5-3 and TRBJ1-1, with D possibly matching TRBD1 (5 bases). TRBV5-3 carries the ORF label, with uncertain function. This CDR3 contains 13 residues. V dropped 9 bases and J dropped 1 base, with 13 bases sitting between them. The CDR3 bases are TGTGCCACAAGGGTGGGGCGGAACACTGAAGCTTTCTTT. Its protein is CATRVGRNTEAFF.

Of note for this clone: This CDR3 is also generated by other DNA sequences in the sample. V and J are TRBV10-3 and TRBJ2-7, with TRBD1 matching 11 bases. The CDR3 consists of 15 residues. V was clipped by 3 bases and J by 2 bases; unmatched bases: 3. The germline V gene has CDR1 ENHRY and CDR2 SYGVKD. CDR3 protein: CAISDGTGGAYEQYF. Here the CDR3 DNA reads TGTGCCATCAGTGACGGGACAGGGGGGGCCTACGAGCAGTACTTC.

The CDR3 sequence is CASRPGLAGGDEQFF. The CDR3 nucleotides read TGTGCCAGCAGGCCGGGACTAGCGGGAGGTGATGAGCAGTTCTTC. V is TRBV6-5 and J is TRBJ2-1; 15 bases are shared with TRBD2. The V segment lost 6 bases and the J segment 8 bases; nucleotides outside the gene matches: 5. The CDR3 has 15 amino acids. Germline V gene sequence: CDR1 MNHEY, CDR2 SVGAGI.

Notes on this clone: Other DNA sequences in the same sample also yield this CDR3. The chain joins TRBV29-1 to TRBJ2-3, with a possible D match to TRBD1 (5 bases). This CDR3 comprises 12 residues. Germline V gene data show CDR1 as SQVTM and CDR2 as ANQGSEA. Trimming removed 4 bases at V and 4 bases at J, with 9 bases between. CDR3 region: CSVGQLADTQYF. As DNA, the CDR3 is TGCAGCGTTGGACAGTTGGCAGATACGCAGTATTTT.

J is TRBJ2-7 and V is TRBV19; TRBD1 might be the D (6 bases). The ends were cut back, 5 bases at V and 2 bases at J, with 10 bases in the middle. The CDR3 loop spans 13 amino acids. In germline, CDR1 is LNHDA, CDR2 SQIVND (reference sequence). The CDR3 protein is CASSQQGAYEQYF. The CDR3 bases are TGTGCCAGTAGTCAACAGGGAGCCTACGAGCAGTACTTC.

The CDR3 DNA reads TGTGCCAGTAGTAGGACAACCGGGACAGGGTACCACGAGCAGTACTTC. Its translation is CASSRTTGTGYHEQYF. V gene TRBV19 combines with J gene TRBJ2-7; 9 nucleotides align to TRBD1. Germline CDR1 LNHDA, CDR2 SQIVND (reference sequence). V was pared by 4 bases and J by 5 bases, with 12 bases of the junction left unmatched. This CDR3 comprises 16 residues.

The chain carries TRBV5-4 and TRBJ2-6, with 9 bases identical to TRBD1. This CDR3 contains 17 residues. Germline V gene sequence: CDR1 SGHNT, CDR2 YYREEE (reference sequence). Losses at the gene ends were 4 bases for V and 0 bases for J; bases not matched to a gene: 5. The CDR3 bases are TGTGCCAGCAGCCGGGGACAGGGCAACTCTGGGGCCAACGTCCTGACTTTC. It is translated as CASSRGQGNSGANVLTF. Using reference TRBV5-4 and TRBJ2-6 for the parts outside the CDR3, the full variable domain is ETGVTQSPTHLIKTRGQQVTLRCSSQSGHNTVSWYQQALGQGPQFIFQYYREEENGRGNFPPRFSGLQFPNYSSELNVNALELDDSALYLCASSRGQGNSGANVLTFGAGSRLTVL.

This clone was detected only once. The chain employs TRBV11-2 and TRBJ2-1, with 9 positions matching TRBD1. The germline V gene encodes CDR1 SGHAT and CDR2 FQNNGV. J gave up 10 bases and V 1 base, and 5 bases lay outside the gene matches. The CDR3 covers 14 residues. CDR3 DNA sequence: TGTGCCAGCAGCTTAGCTAGACAGGGGGGAGAGCAGTTCTTC. Its protein product is CASSLARQGGEQFF. Full variable domain (remainder filled in from reference TRBV11-2 and TRBJ2-1): EAGVAQSPRYKIIEKRQSVAFWCNPISGHATLYWYQQILGQGPKLLIQFQNNGVVDDSQLPKDRFSAERLKGVDSTLKIQPAKLEDSAVYLCASSLARQGGEQFFGPGTRLTVL.

This chain connects TRBV2 to TRBJ1-1; TRBD1 matches at 9 bases. The CDR3 runs to 14 residues. With 5 bases clipped from V and 5 bases from J, the junction kept 6 bases outside the gene matches. Germline V CDR1 and CDR2: SNHLY, FYNNEI. CDR3 region: CASSPGTGRTEAFF. Here the CDR3 DNA reads TGTGCCAGCAGTCCCGGGACAGGGAGGACTGAAGCTTTCTTT. The full variable domain, with the rest looked up from reference TRBV2 and TRBJ1-1, is EPEVTQTPSHQVTQMGQEVILRCVPISNHLYFYWYRQILGQKVEFLVSFYNNEISEKSEIFDDQFSVERPDGSNFTLKIRSTKLEDSAMYFCASSPGTGRTEAFFGQGTRLTVV.

The chain uses TRBV7-9 and TRBJ1-5; D gene uncertain. From germline, CDR1 is SEHNR and CDR2 FQNEAQ (reference sequence). The germline V and J ends were trimmed by 2 bases and 7 bases, with 9 bases remaining between them. The CDR3 consists of 13 residues. The CDR3 loop reads CASSLRAAQPQHF. DNA for the CDR3: TGTGCCAGCAGCTTAAGGGCGGCCCAGCCCCAGCATTTT.